A single sample gave rise to the 26 T cell receptor beta chains below, sequenced in a study of control samples from healthy donors and cancer patients. Generated by immunoSEQ multiplex PCR, the TCRdb table keeps only in-frame clones and is missing some. The sample includes 65,000 to 90,000 clones, about 90% of them seen just once. Input material: blood. These receptors were collected from a man aged 45 to 65 in good health.

This clone was seen only a few times. This chain uses TRBV5-4 with TRBJ1-4; TRBD1 might be the D (6 bases). V lost 3 bases to trimming and J lost 6 bases, with 12 bases between them. Germline assignment: CDR1 SGHNT and CDR2 YYREEE (reference sequence). This CDR3 spans 14 amino acids. CDR3 DNA sequence: TGTGCCAGCAGCTCCAGGGGCGAGGATGAAAAACTGTTTTTT. Residues: CASSSRGEDEKLFF.

The chain employs TRBV13 and TRBJ2-2; unclear D gene. The CDR3 runs to 14 residues. V lost 5 bases and J 6 bases, leaving 13 bases between the germline ends. CDR1 PRHDT and CDR2 FYEKMQ come from the germline V gene (reference sequence). In DNA form, the CDR3 reads TGTGCCAGCAGCCTCGGTTTAAGGCCCGGGGAGCTGTTTTTT. Translated: CASSLGLRPGELFF.

The chain has TRBV19 and TRBJ1-5; D is possibly TRBD1 (5 bases). This CDR3 is 14 amino acids long. Germline CDR1 is LNHDA and CDR2 is SQIVND (reference sequence). Trimming took 6 bases from V and 1 from J, leaving 10 bases between them. The CDR3 loop reads CASSFGGSNQPQHF. The CDR3 nucleotides are TGTGCCAGTAGCTTCGGGGGGAGCAATCAGCCCCAGCATTTT.

J is TRBJ2-1 and V is TRBV13, with 13 bases matching TRBD2. V was pared by 5 bases and J by 0 bases, with 10 bases of the junction left unmatched. The CDR3 covers 19 residues. Per germline, CDR1 PRHDT and CDR2 FYEKMQ (reference sequence). The DNA for the CDR3 is TGTGCCAGCAGCCCAGAGGGACTAGCGGGATCGAGCTCCTACAATGAGCAGTTCTTC. Translation: CASSPEGLAGSSSYNEQFF. Looking up the rest from reference TRBV13 and TRBJ2-1 gives the full variable domain: AAGVIQSPRHLIKEKRETATLKCYPIPRHDTVYWYQQGPGQDPQFLISFYEKMQSDKGSIPDRFSAQQFSDYHSELNMSSLELGDSALYFCASSPEGLAGSSSYNEQFFGPGTRLTVL.

The chain joins TRBV7-9 to TRBJ1-1, with D uncertain. The V gene lost 0 bases and the J gene lost 2 bases, with 4 bases spanning the gap. The CDR3 has 13 amino acids. CDR1 and CDR2 from the germline V gene are SEHNR and FQNEAQ (reference sequence). CDR3 residues: CASSLAFNTEAFF. The CDR3 DNA follows: TGTGCCAGCAGCTTAGCGTTCAACACTGAAGCTTTCTTT.

The chain uses TRBV7-3 and TRBJ2-1; 13 bases agree with TRBD2. Trimming removed 5 bases from V and 6 bases from J; junction bases left unmatched: 4. Germline CDR1 is SGHTA and CDR2 is FQGTGA. This CDR3 has 15 amino acids. Here the CDR3 DNA reads TGTGCCAGCAGCCTTACTAGCGGGGGGGCCAATGAGCAGTTCTTC. As protein: CASSLTSGGANEQFF.

The chain employs TRBV6-5 and TRBJ1-4; D gene unclear. Germline CDR1 MNHEY, CDR2 SVGAGI. This CDR3 is 12 amino acids long. The V gene lost 2 bases and the J gene lost 8 bases, with 6 bases spanning the gap. For the CDR3, the DNA is TGTGCCAGCAGTTACAAATTGGAAAAACTGTTTTTT. Protein: CASSYKLEKLFF.

V and J are TRBV6-6 and TRBJ1-2; D possibly corresponds to TRBD1 (6 bases). The CDR3 contains 13 residues. Trimming cost V 2 bases and J 5 bases, with 9 bases left between them. The germline V gene has CDR1 MNHNY and CDR2 SVGAGI (reference sequence). CDR3 sequence reads: CASSYQTGYGYTF. CDR3 coding DNA: TGTGCCAGCAGTTACCAGACAGGTTATGGCTACACCTTC.

The rearrangement links TRBV5-8 to TRBJ1-1, with D perhaps TRBD1 (5 bases). This CDR3 has 15 residues. CDR1 and CDR2 from the germline V gene are SGHTS and YDEGEE. V gave up 3 bases and J gave up 4 bases, with 16 bases separating them. This CDR3 reads CASSSGRGRGTEAFF. DNA of the CDR3: TGTGCCAGCAGCTCCGGGCGGGGGAGGGGCACTGAAGCTTTCTTT.

The chain combines TRBV30 with TRBJ1-6, with a weak D call TRBD1 (6 bases). This CDR3 spans 13 amino acids. Trimming removed 7 bases from V and 7 bases from J, with 14 bases in between. Germline CDR1 GTSNPN, CDR2 SVGIG (reference sequence). The CDR3 sequence: CAYDRTGNSPLHF. The CDR3 DNA reads as TGTGCCTACGATCGTACAGGGAATTCACCCCTCCACTTT. The complete variable domain, with remaining parts taken from reference TRBV30 and TRBJ1-6, reads SQTIHQWPATLVQPVGSPLSLECTVEGTSNPNLYWYRQAAGRGLQLLFYSVGIGQISSEVPQNLSASRPQDRQFILSSKKLLLSDSGFYLCAYDRTGNSPLHFGNGTRLTVT.

This chain uses TRBV15 with TRBJ1-2; maybe TRBD1 (6 bases). CDR3 size: 15 residues. Trimming cost V 8 bases and J 6 bases, with 22 bases left between them. Germline CDR1 is LNHNV and CDR2 is YYDKDF (reference sequence). CDR3 protein: CATPYRGAPSDGYTF. CDR3 coding DNA: TGTGCCACCCCTTATAGGGGGGCCCCCTCGGATGGCTACACCTTC.

Here the CDR3 DNA reads TGTGCCAGCAGTTACCCTGGCGGCCCGGGGGGAAATGAGCAGTTCTTC. Translating it yields CASSYPGGPGGNEQFF. The chain uses TRBV6-2 or TRBV6-3 and TRBJ2-1; the match to TRBD2 covers 7 bases. CDR3 length: 16 amino acids. CDR1 is MNHEY and CDR2 is SVGEGT in the germline V gene. Trimming at V came to 2 bases and at J to 7 bases, leaving 11 bases not matched to a gene.

The CDR3 loop reads CASTSTTGGWKGEQFF. The CDR3 coding sequence is TGCGCCAGCACTTCCACTACAGGGGGATGGAAGGGTGAGCAGTTCTTC. The gene calls are TRBV10-2 and TRBJ2-1; the match to TRBD1 covers 8 bases. The length of the CDR3 is 16 residues. The germline V gene encodes CDR1 WSHSY and CDR2 SAAADI. Trimming cost V 7 bases and J 9 bases; bases outside gene matches: 17.

The V call is TRBV3-1 (or the pseudogene TRBV3-2), the J call TRBJ2-2, with D perhaps matching TRBD1 (6 bases). Germline V lookup: CDR1 LGHDT, CDR2 YNNKEL (reference sequence). The V and J ends lost 0 bases and 5 bases respectively, with 10 bases between them. The CDR3 is made up of 15 amino acids. This CDR3 is CASSQEQGWTGELFF. The CDR3 coding sequence is TGTGCCAGCAGCCAAGAACAGGGATGGACCGGGGAGCTGTTTTTT.

This clone was seen a few times. The chain is built from TRBV7-2 and TRBJ1-6; D unresolved. CDR3 length equals 16 residues. V was clipped by 2 bases and J by 0 bases, with 8 bases between them. Germline V gene sequence: CDR1 SGHTA, CDR2 FQGNSA. CDR3 sequence: CASSLHTSSYNSPLHF. CDR3 sequence (DNA): TGTGCCAGCAGCTTACACACCAGCTCCTATAATTCACCCCTCCACTTT.

This rearrangement joins TRBV15 to TRBJ1-3; D perhaps matches TRBD1 (6 bases). The CDR3 is 16 residues long. CDR1 is LNHNV, CDR2 YYDKDF, per germline (reference sequence). Deletions cut 0 bases from V and 2 bases from J, with 11 bases between. CDR3 nucleotides: TGTGCCACCAGCAGAGATCGCGGGGGGCCTGGAAACACCATATATTTT. As protein: CATSRDRGGPGNTIYF.

V gene TRBV7-2 combines with J gene TRBJ2-1, with D possibly called TRBD1 or TRBD2 (6 bases each). The V gene's germline CDR1 is SGHTA and CDR2 FQGNSA. The CDR3 runs to 18 residues. V was clipped by 1 base and J by 0 bases, with 16 bases between them. The CDR3 sequence: CASSLGGGRLSSYNEQFF. CDR3 DNA sequence: TGTGCCAGCAGCTTAGGAGGGGGGCGGCTGAGCTCCTACAATGAGCAGTTCTTC.

The chain combines TRBV6-2 or TRBV6-3 with TRBJ2-3; 7 bases are a match to TRBD2. J gave up 4 bases and V 2 bases, and 9 bases lay outside the gene matches. Looked up from germline, CDR1 is MNHEY and CDR2 is SVGEGT. This CDR3 contains 16 residues. The CDR3 spells CASSYNGGGFADTQYF. As DNA, the CDR3 is TGTGCCAGCAGTTACAACGGGGGAGGGTTTGCAGATACGCAGTATTTT.

This clone was observed a single time. The CDR3 DNA reads as TGTGCCAGCAGCTCCTGGACTAGCGGTTCCTACGAGCAGTACTTC. Protein sequence: CASSSWTSGSYEQYF. This rearrangement joins TRBV13 to TRBJ2-7, with 10 bases lining up with TRBD2. The germline V gene encodes CDR1 PRHDT and CDR2 FYEKMQ (reference sequence). The junction had 4 bases not matched to a gene; V was cut back by 4 bases and J by 1 base. The CDR3 sequence is 15 residues long.

V gene TRBV6-6 combines with J gene TRBJ1-4; TRBD1 agrees at 12 bases. This CDR3 is built from 15 residues. V lost 8 bases to trimming and J lost 8 bases; unmatched junction nucleotides: 9. CDR1 and CDR2 from the germline V gene are MNHNY and SVGAGI (reference sequence). CDR3 sequence (DNA): TGTGCCAGCGGACTTACCGGGACAGGGGGCGAAAAACTGTTTTTT. It specifies CASGLTGTGGEKLFF.

The V gene is TRBV28, the J gene TRBJ2-7; D could derive from TRBD1 or TRBD2 (6 bases each). V was trimmed by 7 bases and J by 3 bases, leaving 16 bases between them. The CDR3 contains 14 residues. The germline V gene has CDR1 MDHEN and CDR2 SYDVKM. CDR3 sequence (DNA): TGTGCCAGCACCTTAGGGGGGCTAATCTACGAGCAGTACTTC. This sequence encodes CASTLGGLIYEQYF. The full variable domain, completed using reference TRBV28 and TRBJ2-7, is DVKVTQSSRYLVKRTGEKVFLECVQDMDHENMFWYRQDPGLGLRLIYFSYDVKMKEKGDIPEGYSVSREKKERFSLILESASTNQTSMYLCASTLGGLIYEQYFGPGTRLTVT.

The V gene is TRBV4-3, the J gene TRBJ2-3; 7 bases agree with TRBD2. After removal of 0 bases from V and 0 bases from J, the junction contained 3 bases not matched to a gene. The CDR3 has 16 amino acids. Germline V gene data show CDR1 as LGHNA and CDR2 as YSLEER. DNA for the CDR3: TGCGCCAGCAGCCAAGATCTGGGGGGGAGCACAGATACGCAGTATTTT. Residues: CASSQDLGGSTDTQYF.

The chain has TRBV6-2 or TRBV6-3 and TRBJ1-5, with 9 bases matching TRBD1. The CDR3 is made up of 14 amino acids. V lost 6 bases and J lost 6; bases outside the gene matches: 6. Germline loops: CDR1 MNHEY, CDR2 SVGEGT. The CDR3 here is CASSRTGGSQPQHF. The CDR3 DNA is TGTGCCAGCAGCCGAACAGGGGGCTCTCAGCCCCAGCATTTT.

The chain has TRBV10-1 and TRBJ1-5; TRBD1 agrees at 7 bases. Germline V lookup: CDR1 WNHNN, CDR2 SYGVQD (reference sequence). This CDR3 has 14 residues. V lost 10 bases to trimming and J lost 3 bases; unmatched junction nucleotides: 9. The CDR3 bases are TGCGCCACCCCATCGACAGGGATCAATCAGCCCCAGCATTTT. It codes for CATPSTGINQPQHF.

This chain uses TRBV6-5 with TRBJ2-7; the D gene is possibly TRBD2 (5 bases). In germline, CDR1 is MNHEY, CDR2 SVGAGI. CDR3 size: 13 residues. Trimming left V 2 bases short and J 5 bases short, with 10 bases between. The CDR3 nucleotides read TGTGCCAGCAGTTACGGTGGGAGACACGAGCAGTACTTC. This sequence encodes CASSYGGRHEQYF.

Remarks on this clone: Mismatch with germline at one junction end may stem from a read error. J is TRBJ2-3 and V is TRBV30, with 8 bases fitting TRBD1. This CDR3 is built from 12 residues. Looked up from germline, CDR1 is GTSNPN and CDR2 is SVGIG (reference sequence). Here the CDR3 DNA reads TGTGCCTGGAGTGGGGACAGGCCATCACGGACTTTT. Translation: CAWSGDRPSRTF. Drawing the rest from reference TRBV30 and TRBJ2-3, the complete variable domain is SQTIHQWPATLVQPVGSPLSLECTVEGTSNPNLYWYRQAAGRGLQLLFYSVGIGQISSEVPQNLSASRPQDRQFILSSKKLLLSDSGFYLCAWSGDRPSRTFGPGTRLTVL.